One and the same sample provided the 27 T cell receptor beta chains below, sequenced in a study of T cells in Graves' hyperthyroidism and ophthalmopathy. RNA transcripts served as the template for amplifying TCR beta CDR3 regions. First-round RT-PCR targeting the TCR CDR3 was performed with the HTBI primer set. TCRdb analysed the multiplex PCR reads with MiXCR anew, one entry per CDR3 protein. Of around 500,000 distinct CDR3 sequences listed, 12% to 15% are singletons. The sequencing input was blood. The receptors derive from a woman aged 35 to 49 with Graves' hyperthyroidism.

In this sample, this clonotype turned up many times. This rearrangement joins TRBV12-3 or TRBV12-4 to TRBJ1-2; TRBD1 might be the D (5 bases). Trimming stripped 6 bases from V and 8 bases from J, with 13 bases between. CDR3 length equals 12 residues. The DNA of the CDR3 is TGTGCCAGCAGGGGACGGTCCGGGGGCTACACCTTC. Its translation: CASRGRSGGYTF.

The CDR3 loop reads CASSLAPIMNTEAFF. DNA for the CDR3: TGTGCCAGCAGCTTGGCCCCGATCATGAACACTGAAGCTTTCTTT. This chain uses TRBV7-8 with TRBJ1-1; no firm D call. Germline V gene lookup returns CDR1 SGHVS and CDR2 FQNEAQ. This CDR3 has 15 amino acids. Trimming cost V 3 bases and J 0 bases, with 11 bases left between them. The full variable domain, its missing parts supplied by reference TRBV7-8 and TRBJ1-1, is GAGVSQSPRYKVAKRGQDVALRCDPISGHVSLFWYQQALGQGPEFLTYFQNEAQLDKSGLPSDRFFAERPEGSVSTLKIQRTQQEDSAVYLCASSLAPIMNTEAFFGQGTRLTVV.

V gene TRBV28 combines with J gene TRBJ1-2, with D hard to call. This CDR3 spans 17 amino acids. V lost 6 bases to trimming and J lost 0 bases, with 20 bases between them. Germline V gene lookup returns CDR1 MDHEN and CDR2 SYDVKM. CDR3 amino acids: CASSSRLSGRANYGYTF. CDR3 nucleotides: TGTGCCAGCAGCTCTCGGTTGTCGGGGAGGGCTAACTATGGCTACACCTTC.

This chain uses TRBV6-1 with TRBJ1-2; 9 nucleotides agree with TRBD1. J lost 4 bases, V lost 6 bases, and 9 bases had no gene match. This CDR3 has 15 residues. The V gene's germline CDR1 is MNHNS and CDR2 SASEGT. CDR3 protein: CASRQGTGRLYGYTF. The DNA for the CDR3 is TGTGCCAGCAGACAAGGGACAGGGCGGCTCTATGGCTACACCTTC.

The rearrangement links TRBV7-2 to TRBJ2-3, with no clear D. The CDR3 contains 14 residues. CDR1 and CDR2 (germline): SGHTA, FQGNSA. Trimming left V 3 bases short and J 3 bases short, with 10 bases between. In DNA, the CDR3 is TGTGCCAGCAGCTTGCGCACTGGAACAGATACGCAGTATTTT. Amino acid sequence: CASSLRTGTDTQYF.

This clonotype was found once. It may be a read error: a sequence one base away is much more abundant. CDR3 sequence reads: CASSPTSNSCEQYF. CDR3 DNA sequence: TGTGCCAGCAGCCCAACCTCGAACTCCTGCGAGCAGTACTTC. The genes are TRBV2 and TRBJ2-7, with D hard to call. Germline CDR1 is SNHLY and CDR2 is FYNNEI. The CDR3 loop spans 14 amino acids.

The chain couples TRBV6-1 to TRBJ1-1, with D possibly being TRBD1 (6 bases). There are 14 residues in the CDR3. The germline CDR1 and CDR2 sequences are MNHNS and SASEGT. The V gene lost 4 bases and the J gene lost 3 bases, with 12 bases spanning the gap. In DNA form, the CDR3 reads TGTGCCAGCAGTGGACGGACAGAAGACACTGAAGCTTTCTTT. This encodes CASSGRTEDTEAFF.

This clonotype was recorded many times. The V call is TRBV4-1, the J call TRBJ2-2; D might be TRBD1 or TRBD2, each matching 5 bases. The V gene lost 4 bases and the J gene lost 2 bases, with 14 bases spanning the gap. CDR1 is MGHRA, CDR2 YSYEKL, per germline. The CDR3 covers 16 residues. The CDR3 nucleotides read TGCGCCAGCAGCCGCCGTAGGGACGGTAACACCGGGGAGCTGTTTTTT. This sequence encodes CASSRRRDGNTGELFF.

This clonotype was seen more than once but under ten times. V gene TRBV7-2 combines with J gene TRBJ2-5; 7 nucleotides align to TRBD1. The V gene's germline CDR1 is SGHTA and CDR2 FQGNSA. The CDR3 is 16 residues long. V lost 5 bases to trimming and J lost 4 bases; unmatched junction nucleotides: 13. CDR3 protein: CASSEGDSDFTETQYF. Here the CDR3 DNA reads TGTGCCAGCAGCGAGGGGGACAGCGATTTTACAGAGACCCAGTACTTC.

This clonotype was found many times. The V and J genes are TRBV6-6 and TRBJ1-2, with D tentatively TRBD1 (5 bases). V was shortened by 2 bases and J by 2 bases, with 9 bases between the two germline ends. Germline V gene lookup returns CDR1 MNHNY and CDR2 SVGAGI (reference sequence). The CDR3 runs 14 residues. The CDR3 coding sequence is TGTGCCAGCAGTTACGGCGGGGGGAACTATGGCTACACCTTC. As protein: CASSYGGGNYGYTF.

This clonotype was counted many times. The V gene is TRBV3-1, the J gene TRBJ2-7; D ambiguous. Germline V gene data show CDR1 as LGHDT and CDR2 as YNNKEL (reference sequence). Trimming took 3 bases from V and 6 from J, leaving 12 bases between them. This CDR3 contains 13 residues. CDR3 amino acids: CASSHEAALEQYF. Here the CDR3 DNA reads TGTGCCAGCAGCCATGAAGCAGCTCTCGAGCAGTACTTC.

This clonotype was counted only a few times. V usage is TRBV4-1 and J usage is TRBJ2-1; 12 bases align to TRBD2. CDR1 and CDR2 (germline): MGHRA, YSYEKL. The CDR3 runs to 22 residues. The junction had 16 bases not matched to a gene; V was cut back by 1 base and J by 0 bases. The CDR3 spells CASSQVSGMGTGLAGSYNEQFF. Here the CDR3 DNA reads TGCGCCAGCAGCCAAGTTTCAGGGATGGGCACGGGACTAGCGGGCTCCTACAATGAGCAGTTCTTC.

This clonotype was seen a handful of times. This chain joins TRBV5-6 and TRBJ2-7; 7 bases are a match to TRBD1. The germline V gene has CDR1 SGHDT and CDR2 YYEEEE. The CDR3 length is 14 residues. V gave up 6 bases and J gave up 6 bases; unmatched junction bases: 12. CDR3 region: CASTSGQGVREQYF. DNA of the CDR3: TGTGCCAGCACATCCGGGCAGGGGGTACGCGAGCAGTACTTC.

This clonotype was seen many times. V gene TRBV29-1 combines with J gene TRBJ2-7, with 8 bases matching TRBD1. Per germline, CDR1 SQVTM and CDR2 ANQGSEA. The CDR3 loop spans 16 amino acids. The trim removed 7 bases at V and 3 bases at J, leaving 17 bases unmatched. CDR3 DNA sequence: TGCAGCGCTGCGGGCCCTGCGACAGGGGTAAGCTACGAGCAGTACTTC. Its protein product is CSAAGPATGVSYEQYF.

This clonotype appeared a few times. The V and J genes are TRBV11-2 and TRBJ2-1; 11 bases match TRBD2. V trimming: 6 bases; J trimming: 7 bases; junction bases outside the gene matches: 11. Germline V CDR1 and CDR2: SGHAT, FQNNGV. CDR3 length: 16 residues. The CDR3 nucleotides are TGTGCCAGCAGTTCTCTAGCGGGAGGCCCATCAAATGAGCAGTTCTTC. Translation: CASSSLAGGPSNEQFF.

The chain recombines TRBV5-4 with TRBJ2-7; no definite D call. V lost 8 bases, J lost 2 bases, and 17 bases lay in between. The CDR3 runs 14 residues. Germline V gene sequence: CDR1 SGHNT, CDR2 YYREEE (reference sequence). CDR3 DNA sequence: TGTGCCAGTGCCCGGCGGAGCGACGCCTACGAGCAGTACTTC. Its protein product is CASARRSDAYEQYF.

This clonotype was seen at least ten times. This rearrangement joins TRBV18 to TRBJ2-1, with a weak D call TRBD1 (8 bases). Trimming pared 0 bases from V and 9 bases from J, leaving 15 bases between. Germline lookup yields CDR1 KGHSH and CDR2 LQKENI. CDR3 length equals 15 residues. CDR3: CASSPPTGGAAEQFF. The CDR3, as DNA: TGTGCCAGCTCACCACCCACAGGGGGGGCAGCTGAGCAGTTCTTC.

This clonotype was counted at least ten times. CDR3 in DNA: TGTGCCAGCAGCCCACCTACATTGCGGGAAAGGAATGAGCAGTTCTTC. This codes for CASSPPTLRERNEQFF. The V and J genes are TRBV3-1 and TRBJ2-1; weak D call: TRBD2 (6 bases). The CDR3 length is 16 residues. Trimming cost V 4 bases and J 7 bases, with 20 bases left between them. Looked up from germline, CDR1 is LGHDT and CDR2 is YNNKEL (reference sequence).

This clonotype has ten or more counts. The V gene is TRBV11-2, the J gene TRBJ2-2, with D tentatively TRBD2 (5 bases). This CDR3 comprises 16 residues. Germline assignment: CDR1 SGHAT and CDR2 FQNNGV. Trimming took 0 bases from V and 4 from J, leaving 12 bases between them. CDR3 DNA sequence: TGTGCCAGCAGCTTAGATCTTGGAGGCCGCACCGGGGAGCTGTTTTTT. Translation gives CASSLDLGGRTGELFF.

V usage is TRBV5-1 and J usage is TRBJ2-3, with 8 bases that match TRBD1. Germline loops: CDR1 SGHRS, CDR2 YFSETQ. V gave up 10 bases and J gave up 4 bases; unmatched junction bases: 11. CDR3 length: 14 residues. CDR3 region: CASQRGQAADTQYF. CDR3 DNA sequence: TGCGCCTCACAGAGGGGACAGGCGGCAGATACGCAGTATTTT.

This clonotype occurred many times. The chain is built from TRBV5-1 and TRBJ2-5; D remains unclear. Trimming pared 2 bases from V and 0 bases from J, leaving 5 bases between. Germline V gene lookup returns CDR1 SGHRS and CDR2 YFSETQ. The CDR3 contains 13 residues. The CDR3 DNA reads as TGCGCCAGCAGCTTTGAGTACCAAGAGACCCAGTACTTC. Its protein product is CASSFEYQETQYF.

The table lists this clonotype with a few counts. The rearrangement uses TRBV11-3 and TRBJ2-5, with no clear D. Germline-derived CDR1 and CDR2 are SGHNT and YENEEA. V lost 1 base and J 0 bases, leaving 9 bases between the germline ends. This CDR3 contains 15 residues. This chain's CDR3 is CASSLGRTDQETQYF. CDR3 bases: TGTGCCAGCAGCTTAGGACGGACGGACCAAGAGACCCAGTACTTC.

This clonotype appeared many times. This chain uses TRBV28 with TRBJ2-7; TRBD2 might be the D (6 bases). V was trimmed by 6 bases and J by 6 bases, leaving 18 bases between them. There are 14 residues in the CDR3. Germline lookup yields CDR1 MDHEN and CDR2 SYDVKM. CDR3 protein: CASRLGGGSIEQYF. CDR3 sequence (DNA): TGTGCCAGCAGATTAGGAGGAGGGAGTATCGAGCAGTACTTC.

The sample holds a few counts of this clonotype. The chain uses TRBV30 and TRBJ2-1; tentative D call: TRBD2 (5 bases). The germline V gene encodes CDR1 GTSNPN and CDR2 SVGIG (reference sequence). With 4 bases removed from V and 2 bases from J, the gap between germline ends came to 15 bases. The CDR3 runs 15 residues. CDR3 DNA: TGTGCCTGGAATCATCTAGCCCGAACCTACAATGAGCAGTTCTTC. It translates to CAWNHLARTYNEQFF.

This clonotype has ten or more counts. In DNA, the CDR3 is TGCAGTGCTGGTACAGGGGGCACTGAAGCTTTCTTT. Amino acid sequence: CSAGTGGTEAFF. The V gene is TRBV20-1, the J gene TRBJ1-1; 8 bases align to TRBD1. CDR3 length equals 12 residues. The junction had 3 bases not matched to a gene; V was cut back by 5 bases and J by 4 bases. The germline V gene has CDR1 DFQATT and CDR2 SNEGSKA (reference sequence).

The J gene is TRBJ2-7, the V gene TRBV12-3 or TRBV12-4; D is ambiguous. The CDR3 loop spans 14 amino acids. V lost 5 bases to trimming and J lost 2 bases, with 13 bases between them. The chain's CDR3 is CASSPRAGTYEQYF. The DNA for the CDR3 is TGTGCCAGCAGTCCCCGGGCCGGTACCTACGAGCAGTACTTC.

This clonotype was observed many times. This CDR3 reads CASTTGVNYGYTF. The CDR3 DNA sequence: TGTGCCAGCACTACAGGGGTTAACTATGGCTACACCTTC. V gene TRBV28 combines with J gene TRBJ1-2, with TRBD1 matching 7 bases. CDR1 is MDHEN, CDR2 SYDVKM, per germline. The CDR3 covers 13 residues. Unmatched junction bases numbered 3, after V lost 7 bases and J lost 1 base.